The 16 T cell receptor beta chains below come from one sample, sequenced in a study of cytomegalovirus exposure and HLA in healthy donors. Primers: 60 Vbeta forward and 13 Jbeta reverse. Produced via immunoSEQ multiplex PCR; TCRdb's table is partial and in-frame only. The sample carries around 150,000 clones, over 70% recorded once. Input material: PBMCs. The origin of the receptors is a man aged 25 to 45 in good health and CMV-seronegative.

The sample holds one count of this clone. This chain connects TRBV6-4 to TRBJ1-1, with TRBD1 identical over 9 bases. Unmatched junction bases numbered 8, after V lost 6 bases and J lost 6 bases. Germline V lookup: CDR1 MRHNA, CDR2 SNTAGT. The CDR3 consists of 14 residues. CDR3 sequence (DNA): TGTGCCAGCAGCCGGGACAGGGAACTTTCTGAAGCTTTCTTT. Translated, it gives CASSRDRELSEAFF.

The chain couples TRBV30 to TRBJ2-6; TRBD2 agrees at 12 bases. The CDR3 has 20 amino acids. V lost 8 bases and J lost 0; bases outside the gene matches: 17. Germline V gene sequence: CDR1 GTSNPN, CDR2 SVGIG (reference sequence). The CDR3 DNA is TGTGCCCGGGGACGACTAGCGGGAGTATTGGGGAGCTCTGGGGCCAACGTCCTGACTTTC. Protein sequence: CARGRLAGVLGSSGANVLTF.

The genes are TRBV28 and TRBJ2-7; D not resolved. This CDR3 comprises 16 residues. V gave up 8 bases and J gave up 0 bases, with 20 bases separating them. CDR1 is MDHEN, CDR2 SYDVKM, per germline. The CDR3 reads CASGPLGSLISYEQYF. The CDR3 DNA reads TGTGCCAGCGGGCCCTTGGGCAGCCTTATCTCCTACGAGCAGTACTTC.

J is TRBJ1-4 and V is TRBV30, with D tentatively TRBD1 (5 bases). Germline V CDR1 and CDR2: GTSNPN, SVGIG (reference sequence). The CDR3 has 13 amino acids. Trimming shortened V by 7 bases and J by 2 bases, and 11 bases separated the two germline ends. CDR3 residues: CALRGETNEKLFF. The CDR3 DNA reads TGTGCCTTGCGGGGGGAGACTAATGAAAAACTGTTTTTT.

The rearrangement links TRBV5-6 to TRBJ2-7; maybe TRBD2 (6 bases). The V gene lost 7 bases and the J gene lost 0 bases, with 17 bases spanning the gap. The germline gives CDR1 SGHDT, CDR2 YYEEEE. The CDR3 runs 15 residues. CDR3 sequence reads: CASYWRGLGSYEQYF. DNA for the CDR3: TGTGCCAGCTACTGGAGGGGCCTTGGCTCCTACGAGCAGTACTTC.

The chain is built from TRBV7-4 and TRBJ1-5; 7 positions match TRBD1. V shed 5 bases and J 1 base; nucleotides not matched to a gene: 5. The CDR3 consists of 15 residues. Germline assignment: CDR1 SGHVT and CDR2 SQSDAQ. This CDR3 is CASSTGTVSNQPQHF. The CDR3 coding sequence is TGTGCCAGCAGCACTGGGACAGTCAGCAATCAGCCCCAGCATTTT.

This clone was seen a single time. The CDR3 here is CAWSVMGGGEQYF. CDR3 in DNA: TGTGCCTGGAGTGTAATGGGGGGAGGGGAGCAGTACTTC. The V gene is TRBV30, the J gene TRBJ2-7; 7 nucleotides line up with TRBD2. V lost 0 bases and J lost 7; bases outside the gene matches: 6. The CDR3 runs to 13 residues. Germline V lookup: CDR1 GTSNPN, CDR2 SVGIG (reference sequence).

This chain links TRBV11-2 with TRBJ1-2; perhaps TRBD1 as D (5 bases). The V and J ends lost 5 bases and 2 bases respectively, with 18 bases between them. Per germline, CDR1 SGHAT and CDR2 FQNNGV. This CDR3 has 16 amino acids. The CDR3 here is CASSPRGRGNNYGYTF. CDR3 nucleotides: TGTGCCAGCAGCCCAAGGGGAAGGGGAAACAACTATGGCTACACCTTC.

V usage is TRBV25-1 and J usage is TRBJ2-2; TRBD2 matches at 10 bases. There are 17 residues in the CDR3. Per germline, CDR1 MGHDK and CDR2 SYGVNS. Losses at the gene ends were 5 bases for V and 4 bases for J; bases not matched to a gene: 10. In DNA, the CDR3 is TGTGCCAGCAGTCCCGGAGGAGCGGGGGGGCCCACCGGGGAGCTGTTTTTT. It specifies CASSPGGAGGPTGELFF.

V gene TRBV5-1 combines with J gene TRBJ2-1; D is ambiguous. Germline assignment: CDR1 SGHRS and CDR2 YFSETQ. The CDR3 runs to 11 residues. V dropped 3 bases and J dropped 7 bases, with 5 bases sitting between them. Here the CDR3 DNA reads TGCGCCAGCAGCTCGGGTAATGAGCAGTTCTTC. This translates into CASSSGNEQFF.

The gene calls are TRBV28 and TRBJ2-7; D might be TRBD1 (5 bases). Germline-derived CDR1 and CDR2 are MDHEN and SYDVKM. Trimming pared 6 bases from V and 3 bases from J, leaving 15 bases between. This CDR3 has 14 residues. The CDR3 region is CASRDSTSIYEQYF. The CDR3 DNA is TGTGCCAGCAGAGACAGCACGTCGATCTACGAGCAGTACTTC.

The V call is TRBV25-1, the J call TRBJ2-5; 8 positions agree with TRBD1. V trimming: 4 bases; J trimming: 5 bases; junction bases outside the gene matches: 6. CDR1 and CDR2 (germline): MGHDK, SYGVNS. The CDR3 totals 14 residues. CDR3 sequence: CASSGMTGVETQYF. CDR3 DNA sequence: TGTGCCAGCAGTGGAATGACAGGGGTTGAGACCCAGTACTTC.

In its sample, this clone was seen a few times. The chain employs TRBV5-1 and TRBJ2-2; 14 nucleotides align to TRBD2. The germline V gene encodes CDR1 SGHRS and CDR2 YFSETQ. V trimming: 3 bases; J trimming: 3 bases; junction bases outside the gene matches: 13. The CDR3 totals 20 residues. The CDR3 bases are TGCGCCAGCAGCTACGCAACGACTAGCGGGAGGGCCGGGGACACCGGGGAGCTGTTTTTT. Translation: CASSYATTSGRAGDTGELFF.

The chain has TRBV28 and TRBJ2-5; D is possibly TRBD2 (8 bases). The CDR3 is 15 amino acids. Looked up from germline, CDR1 is MDHEN and CDR2 is SYDVKM. V lost 3 bases and J lost 4, with 15 bases in between. CDR3 in amino acids: CASSFPREGAETQYF. Written as DNA, the CDR3 is TGTGCCAGCAGTTTCCCCCGGGAGGGGGCAGAGACCCAGTACTTC.

The chain links TRBV5-1 to TRBJ2-7; 7 bases are shared with TRBD1. CDR1 is SGHRS and CDR2 is YFSETQ in the germline V gene. The CDR3 has 13 residues. V lost 7 bases and J lost 5; bases outside the gene matches: 9. The CDR3: CASQTNRGHEQYF. The CDR3 DNA reads TGCGCCAGCCAGACCAACAGGGGCCACGAGCAGTACTTC.

The chain carries TRBV30 and TRBJ1-5; 7 nucleotides align to TRBD1. This CDR3 is 15 amino acids long. From germline, CDR1 is GTSNPN and CDR2 SVGIG (reference sequence). V trimming: 3 bases; J trimming: 1 base; junction bases outside the gene matches: 6. Here the CDR3 reads CAWSQGDSSNQPQHF. In DNA, the CDR3 is TGTGCCTGGAGCCAGGGGGATAGCAGCAATCAGCCCCAGCATTTT. Looking up the rest from reference TRBV30 and TRBJ1-5 gives the full variable domain: SQTIHQWPATLVQPVGSPLSLECTVEGTSNPNLYWYRQAAGRGLQLLFYSVGIGQISSEVPQNLSASRPQDRQFILSSKKLLLSDSGFYLCAWSQGDSSNQPQHFGDGTRLSIL.